Here is one T cell receptor (beta chain) with its context. This sample was taken from a study of blood T cell repertoires in COVID-19. Study as a whole: COVID-19 samples from acute and convalescent phases originated in the United States, Italy and Spain.

Repertoires were generated with immunoSEQ multiplex PCR, while TCRdb's copy carries only in-frame clones and drops some. The repertoire holds 180,000 or so clones, with about 80% as singletons. Unmatched junction bases numbered 11, after V lost 3 bases and J lost 5 bases. The CDR3 has 16 amino acids. Germline assignment: CDR1 GTSNPN and CDR2 SVGIG (reference sequence). This clonotype was sampled from a woman aged 70-85 years with acute or convalescent COVID-19. The sample taken for sequencing was peripheral blood. The rearrangement links TRBV30 to TRBJ1-2; 11 nucleotides align to TRBD1. The CDR3 region is CAWSPDSRDRGYGYTF. The DNA for the CDR3 is TGTGCCTGGAGCCCTGACTCCCGGGACAGGGGGTATGGCTACACCTTC. Full variable domain (remainder filled in from reference TRBV30 and TRBJ1-2): SQTIHQWPATLVQPVGSPLSLECTVEGTSNPNLYWYRQAAGRGLQLLFYSVGIGQISSEVPQNLSASRPQDRQFILSSKKLLLSDSGFYLCAWSPDSRDRGYGYTFGSGTRLTVV.